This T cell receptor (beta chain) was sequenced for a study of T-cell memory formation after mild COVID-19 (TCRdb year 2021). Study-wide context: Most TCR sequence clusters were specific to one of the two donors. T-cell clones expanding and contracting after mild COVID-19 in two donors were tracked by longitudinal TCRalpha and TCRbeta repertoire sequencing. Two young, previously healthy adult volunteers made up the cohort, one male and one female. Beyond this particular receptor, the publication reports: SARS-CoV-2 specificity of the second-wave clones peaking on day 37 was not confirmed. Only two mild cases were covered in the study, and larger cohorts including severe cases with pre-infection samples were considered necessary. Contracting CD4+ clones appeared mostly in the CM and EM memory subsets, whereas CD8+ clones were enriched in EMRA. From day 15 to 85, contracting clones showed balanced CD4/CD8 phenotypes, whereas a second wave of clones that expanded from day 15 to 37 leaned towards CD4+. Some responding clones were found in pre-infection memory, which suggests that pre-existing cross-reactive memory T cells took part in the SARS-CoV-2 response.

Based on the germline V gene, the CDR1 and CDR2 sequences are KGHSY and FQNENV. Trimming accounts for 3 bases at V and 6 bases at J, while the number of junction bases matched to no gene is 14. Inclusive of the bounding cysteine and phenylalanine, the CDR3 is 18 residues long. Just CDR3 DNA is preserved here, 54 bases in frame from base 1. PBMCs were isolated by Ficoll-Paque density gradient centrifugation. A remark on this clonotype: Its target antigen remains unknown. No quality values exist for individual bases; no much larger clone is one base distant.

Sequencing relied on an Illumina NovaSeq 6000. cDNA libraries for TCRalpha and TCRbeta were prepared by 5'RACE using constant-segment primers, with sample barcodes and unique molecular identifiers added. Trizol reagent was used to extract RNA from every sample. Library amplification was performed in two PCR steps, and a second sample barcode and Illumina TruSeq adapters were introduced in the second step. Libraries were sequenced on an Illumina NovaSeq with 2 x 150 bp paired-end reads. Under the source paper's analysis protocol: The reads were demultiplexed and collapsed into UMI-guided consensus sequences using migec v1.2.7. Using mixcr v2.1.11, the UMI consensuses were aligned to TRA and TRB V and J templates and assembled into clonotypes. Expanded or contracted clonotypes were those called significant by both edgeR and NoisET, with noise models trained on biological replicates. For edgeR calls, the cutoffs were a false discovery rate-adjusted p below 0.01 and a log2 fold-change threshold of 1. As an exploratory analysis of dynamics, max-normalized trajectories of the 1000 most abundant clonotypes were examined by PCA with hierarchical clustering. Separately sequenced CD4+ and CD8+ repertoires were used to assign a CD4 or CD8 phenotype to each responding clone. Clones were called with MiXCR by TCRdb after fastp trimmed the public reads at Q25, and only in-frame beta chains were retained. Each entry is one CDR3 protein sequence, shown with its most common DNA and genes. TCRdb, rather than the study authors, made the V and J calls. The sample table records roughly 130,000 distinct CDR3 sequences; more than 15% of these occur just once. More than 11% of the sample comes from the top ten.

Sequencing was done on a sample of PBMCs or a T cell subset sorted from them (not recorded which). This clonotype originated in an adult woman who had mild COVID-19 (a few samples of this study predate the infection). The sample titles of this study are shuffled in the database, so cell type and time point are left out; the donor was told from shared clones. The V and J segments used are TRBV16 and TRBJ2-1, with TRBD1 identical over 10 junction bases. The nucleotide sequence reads TGTGCCAGCAGCCATAATCCGGGACAGGGGTTTTTTAGCAATGAGCAGTTCTTC. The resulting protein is CASSHNPGQGFFSNEQFF.